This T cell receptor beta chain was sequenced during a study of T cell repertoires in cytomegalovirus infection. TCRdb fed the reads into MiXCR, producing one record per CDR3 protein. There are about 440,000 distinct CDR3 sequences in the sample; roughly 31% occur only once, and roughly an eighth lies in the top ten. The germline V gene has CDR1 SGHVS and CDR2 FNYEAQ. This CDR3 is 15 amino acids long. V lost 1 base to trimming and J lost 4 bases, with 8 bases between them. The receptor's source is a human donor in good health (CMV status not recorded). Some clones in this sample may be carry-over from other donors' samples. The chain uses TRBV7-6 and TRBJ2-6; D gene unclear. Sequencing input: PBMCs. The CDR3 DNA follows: TGTGCCAGCAGCTTAGTCGGAAACGGGGCCAACGTCCTGACTTTC. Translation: CASSLVGNGANVLTF.